Sequencing of this TCR beta chain was carried out in a study of human T cells and chemical hapten exposure. Study overall: Patch tests containing 0.01% DPC, applied to the upper back, were read at 6 days.

Source study methods: TCRs per sample had a median of approximately 88,000 and ranged from about 23,224 to 690,600. TCRdb itself ran the RACE reads through MiXCR, one entry per CDR3 protein. For this entry, the V and J calls and clone size follow TCRdb and not the study's own pipeline. The profile shows approximately 73,000 distinct CDR3 sequences, over 9% of them singletons. The time point was: patch test 1, 2 weeks after DPC sensitization. Specified treatment: therapeutic diphenylcyclopropenone sensitization with weekly scalp DPC. Blood collection happened ahead of applying each patch test. Alopecia patients between 18 and 70 years old and suitable for DPC were used as donors. This clonotype was detected a few times. Per the germline V gene, CDR1 is SGHTA and CDR2 is FQGTGA. Trimming at V came to 1 base and at J to 6 bases, leaving 9 bases not matched to a gene. CDR3 length: 16 amino acids.

This TCR was recovered from a woman between 45 and 60 years old with alopecia areata. Some clones in this sample may be carry-over from other donors' samples. The sequences come from whole blood, collected in connection with sensitization to the hapten diphenylcyclopropenone (DPC). The V gene is TRBV7-3, the J gene TRBJ1-2; 9 bases match TRBD1. As DNA, the CDR3 is TGTGCCAGCAGCTTAAGGCCGGACAGGGGACCTAATGGCTACACCTTC. It codes for CASSLRPDRGPNGYTF.